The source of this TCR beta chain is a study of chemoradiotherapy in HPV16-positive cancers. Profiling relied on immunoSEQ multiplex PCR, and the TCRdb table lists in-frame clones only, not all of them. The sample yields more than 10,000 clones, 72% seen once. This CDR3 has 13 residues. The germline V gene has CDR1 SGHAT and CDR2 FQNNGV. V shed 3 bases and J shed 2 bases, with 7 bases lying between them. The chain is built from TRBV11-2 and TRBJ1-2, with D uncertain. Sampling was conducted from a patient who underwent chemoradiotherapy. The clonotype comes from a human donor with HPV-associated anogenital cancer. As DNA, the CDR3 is TGTGCCAGCAGCTTTTCCGGGAACTATGGCTACACCTTC. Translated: CASSFSGNYGYTF.